The clone carrying this T cell receptor (beta chain) has only one observation. Its antigen is not identified. This sample is part of a study of cytomegalovirus exposure and HLA in healthy donors. Overall study findings and caveats: Earlier findings revealed that most TCR beta V segments proved productive either about 87% or about 30% of the time. Follow-up analysis later connected one missense variant in DCLRE1C with trimming of TCR beta V- and J-genes. TRBV6-2, TRBV6-3 and some other V segments were excluded as indistinguishable. In a later analysis, at a false discovery rate of 0.05, approximately 16,000 TCR beta sequences matched HLA alleles.

In germline, CDR1 is SQVTM, CDR2 ANQGSEA. V dropped 4 bases and J dropped 3 bases, with 9 bases sitting between them. The CDR3 contains 12 residues. The PCR was carried out with 60 Vbeta primers and 13 Jbeta primers. TCRdb keeps only in-frame clones here, not all; method: immunoSEQ multiplex PCR. The table lists approximately 82,000 clones, more than 55% of them singletons. The chain is built from TRBV29-1 and TRBJ1-2; D gene ambiguous. The material sequenced was PBMCs. This clonotype was sampled from a woman younger than 45 in good health and CMV-seropositive. The CDR3 sequence: CSVVATDYGYTF. In DNA form, the CDR3 reads TGCAGCGTTGTGGCGACTGACTATGGCTACACCTTC.